This TCR beta chain was recorded in a study of OX40 agonist ivuxolimab in advanced cancers. Regarding the study in general: Ivuxolimab was an agonistic, fully human IgG2 monoclonal antibody directed against OX40 (CD134), a costimulatory receptor. Intravenous ivuxolimab was administered to patients every 2 weeks at six dose levels: 0.01, 0.1, 0.3, 1.5, 3 and 10 mg/kg. Of the roughly 51 patients in dose escalation, 19 had hepatocellular carcinoma, some 15 had melanoma, 9 had renal cell carcinoma and 9 had head and neck cancer. In the dose-escalation cohort, 82.7% of patients were male, and the mean age was approximately 60 years, with a range of 23 to 79. Patients were allowed to have had prior anti-PD-1, anti-PD-L1 or anti-CTLA-4 therapy, and approximately 40% of the dose-escalation patients had been treated with checkpoint inhibitors. Three dose-escalation patients achieved partial responses, one with hepatocellular carcinoma and two with cutaneous melanoma. The purpose of peripheral TCRbeta sequencing was to test whether ivuxolimab changed TCR sequence diversity and led to clonal T-cell expansion. The paper reports the monotherapy dose-escalation portion (N ≈ 50 patients) of the phase I ivuxolimab trial. On the study overall, not on this receptor specifically: At doses of 0.1 to 3.0 mg/kg, clonal expansion of both CD4+ and CD8+ blood T cells was observed from baseline to week 6. Low levels of normalized T-cell clonal expansion were also seen in some patients who did not respond. After ivuxolimab, more expanded clones were found on average in CD8+ T cells than in CD4+ T cells. Which antigens the clonally expanded peripheral T cells were specific for was not determined. In partial responders in the 0.1-3.0 mg/kg groups, normalized peripheral clonal expansion was found to be among the lowest, especially among CD8+ T cells.

From cysteine to phenylalanine, the CDR3 is 16 amino acids long. Only CDR3 DNA is held: 48 bases, read in frame from base 1. This clone has a handful of counts. The antigen it binds to is not known. No quality values exist for individual bases; no much larger clone is one base distant. To sequence the TCRbeta CDR3 region, genomic DNA was isolated from the sorted cells. The immunoSEQ Assay was used to sequence the TCRbeta CDR3 regions. In its TCRdb copy, this immuneACCESS table keeps in-frame sequences only and misses some clones. Where compared with another copy, unresolved V genes explain less than half of these, and the others have no known cause. The sample records 75,000 to 100,000 clones, 91% of which are singletons. The ten largest clones add up to around 0.3% of the sample. Patients with a history of autoimmune disease or receiving systemic immunosuppression were excluded from the trial. Peripheral blood for TCR sequencing was collected from all dose cohorts at baseline, on cycle 4 day 1, and on cycle 7 day 1. Samples were obtained from an open-label, multicenter, first-in-human phase I dose-escalation trial of ivuxolimab. Adults with locally advanced or metastatic melanoma, renal cell, hepatocellular, or head and neck squamous cell carcinoma were enrolled in the trial. Before TCR sequencing, CD4+ T cells and CD8+ T cells were sorted from peripheral blood as separate populations.

The sequence came from an adult with an advanced solid tumor such as melanoma, head and neck, liver or kidney cancer. Recombination joined TRBV21-1 with TRBJ1-2; TRBD1, the table's D call, was not compared with the DNA. TRBV21-1 is a documented pseudogene. This material consisted of CD4+ or CD8+ T cells sorted from blood, taken in a trial of the OX40 agonist ivuxolimab. The CDR3 reads as follows: CASSFRSDRGSRGYTF. Read as DNA, the sequence is TGTGCCAGCAGCTTTCGATCGGACAGGGGATCGAGGGGCTACACCTTC.